The 29 T cell receptor beta chains in this list originate from one sample, sequenced in a study of blood T cell repertoires in COVID-19. Data came from immunoSEQ multiplex PCR; TCRdb stores just in-frame clones and leaves some out. The profile shows roughly 260,000 clones, roughly nine tenths of them singletons. The specimen was PBMCs or T cells enriched from blood (not recorded which). These receptors originate from a human donor in a cohort exposed to, infected with or recovered from COVID-19 (not recorded which). The donor label of this sample is uncertain.

In nucleotides, the CDR3 is TGTGCCAGCAGCCAAGGAGGCCCGGCTAGCGGGGCCCAAAGCACAGATACGCAGTATTTT. It yields the protein CASSQGGPASGAQSTDTQYF. The chain joins TRBV3-1 (or the pseudogene TRBV3-2) to TRBJ2-3; 9 bases are a match to TRBD2. Germline CDR1 is LGHDT and CDR2 is YNNKEL (reference sequence). The CDR3 covers 20 residues. Losses at the gene ends were 1 base for V and 0 bases for J; bases not matched to a gene: 14.

This clone was seen a single time. The chain combines TRBV11-2 with TRBJ2-3, with TRBD1 matching over 8 bases. V shed 2 bases, J shed 1 base, and the junction held 2 bases outside the gene matches. CDR3 size: 15 residues. Germline lookup yields CDR1 SGHAT and CDR2 FQNNGV. This chain's CDR3 is CASSLSGQGTDTQYF. For the CDR3, the DNA is TGTGCCAGCAGCTTATCGGGACAGGGCACAGATACGCAGTATTTT. The entire variable domain, with the rest obtained from reference TRBV11-2 and TRBJ2-3, is as follows: EAGVAQSPRYKIIEKRQSVAFWCNPISGHATLYWYQQILGQGPKLLIQFQNNGVVDDSQLPKDRFSAERLKGVDSTLKIQPAKLEDSAVYLCASSLSGQGTDTQYFGPGTRLTVL.

V is TRBV18 and J is TRBJ1-5, with unresolved D. This CDR3 contains 15 residues. CDR1 KGHSH and CDR2 LQKENI come from the germline V gene. The V end lost 6 bases, the J end lost 5 bases, and 17 bases lay between the germline ends. In DNA form, the CDR3 reads TGTGCCAGCTCGTCCTCCCGCGGAGGCCATCAGCCCCAGCATTTT. This codes for CASSSSRGGHQPQHF. The full variable domain, completed using reference TRBV18 and TRBJ1-5, is NAGVMQNPRHLVRRRGQEARLRCSPMKGHSHVYWYRQLPEEGLKFMVYLQKENIIDESGMPKERFSAEFPKEGPSILRIQQVVRGDSAAYFCASSSSRGGHQPQHFGDGTRLSIL.

The chain employs TRBV7-9 and TRBJ1-2; no clear D gene. V lost 0 bases to trimming and J lost 8 bases, with 10 bases between them. Germline values: CDR1 SEHNR, CDR2 FQNEAQ (reference sequence). There are 13 residues in the CDR3. The CDR3 bases are TGTGCCAGCAGCTTAGCACAGTGGTCGGGCTACACCTTC. Translating gives CASSLAQWSGYTF.

This rearrangement joins TRBV3-1 (or the pseudogene TRBV3-2) to TRBJ2-7; maybe TRBD2 (6 bases). CDR3 length equals 14 residues. Germline loops: CDR1 LGHDT, CDR2 YNNKEL (reference sequence). The V and J ends lost 1 base and 4 bases respectively, with 11 bases between them. The CDR3, as DNA: TGTGCCAGCAGCCAAGTTACGGGGGAGTACGAGCAGTACTTC. Residues: CASSQVTGEYEQYF.

This clone was seen once. The V call is TRBV7-9, the J call TRBJ2-4; TRBD1 is a possible D gene (6 bases). The V gene lost 6 bases and the J gene lost 2 bases, with 14 bases spanning the gap. The CDR3 is made up of 15 amino acids. CDR1 is SEHNR, CDR2 FQNEAQ, per germline (reference sequence). Here the CDR3 reads CASSSFRGPKNIQYF. CDR3 DNA sequence: TGTGCCAGCAGTTCATTCAGGGGACCCAAAAACATTCAGTACTTC.

This sequence joins TRBV4-1 and TRBJ2-7, with a possible D match to TRBD2 (6 bases). The CDR3 totals 15 residues. Germline V gene lookup returns CDR1 MGHRA and CDR2 YSYEKL. The ends were cut back, 4 bases at V and 4 bases at J, with 17 bases in the middle. The CDR3 DNA reads TGCGCCAGCAGCCCAGGTTCGGGGAGGAGGTACGAGCAGTACTTC. Its translation: CASSPGSGRRYEQYF.

This chain connects TRBV28 to TRBJ1-2; no definite D call. Germline CDR1 reads MDHEN; CDR2 reads SYDVKM. The CDR3 is made up of 14 amino acids. V was cut by 6 bases and J by 4 bases, with 15 bases left in between. The CDR3 loop reads CASSYPLGGYGYTF. The CDR3 region has the DNA TGTGCCAGCAGCTACCCACTTGGTGGCTATGGCTACACCTTC.

CDR3: CASSYTTGGTEAFF. The DNA for the CDR3 is TGTGCCAGCAGTTACACCACAGGGGGGACTGAAGCTTTCTTT. J is TRBJ1-1 and V is TRBV6-2 or TRBV6-3; 8 bases align to TRBD1. The CDR3 consists of 14 residues. Germline V CDR1 and CDR2: MNHEY, SVGEGT. Trimming at V came to 2 bases and at J to 5 bases, leaving 4 bases not matched to a gene.

J is TRBJ1-1 and V is TRBV7-3; possibly TRBD1 for D (5 bases). V dropped 5 bases and J dropped 3 bases, with 19 bases sitting between them. Germline V CDR1 and CDR2: SGHTA, FQGTGA. The CDR3 runs to 16 residues. In DNA, the CDR3 is TGTGCCAGCAGCCCCCACCCCAGGAGGGACGACACTGAAGCTTTCTTT. It is translated as CASSPHPRRDDTEAFF.

This clone was picked up one time. V and J are TRBV5-1 and TRBJ2-5; 9 positions agree with TRBD2. Germline V gene data show CDR1 as SGHRS and CDR2 as YFSETQ. This CDR3 spans 18 amino acids. V lost 1 base, J lost 3 bases, and 13 bases stayed unmatched. This CDR3 is CASSLPLRRGGPEETQYF. CDR3 sequence (DNA): TGCGCCAGCAGCTTGCCTCTTAGGCGGGGGGGCCCCGAAGAGACCCAGTACTTC.

Concerning this clone: A read error may account for a junction end that differs from germline. This chain links TRBV6-1 with TRBJ2-2; 7 positions match TRBD1. Germline CDR1 is MNHNS and CDR2 is SASEGT. CDR3 length: 14 amino acids. CDR3 amino acids: CASSELQGTGELFF. The CDR3 DNA sequence: TGTGCCAGCAGTGAATTACAGGGGACCGGAGAGCTGTTTTTT.

The rearrangement joins TRBV15 to TRBJ2-7; tentatively, D is TRBD2 (5 bases). V was trimmed by 0 bases and J by 3 bases, leaving 9 bases between them. CDR1 is LNHNV and CDR2 is YYDKDF in the germline V gene (reference sequence). This CDR3 is built from 14 residues. In DNA form, the CDR3 reads TGTGCCACCAGCAGAGACCCCGGGGTCTACGAGCAGTACTTC. Its translation: CATSRDPGVYEQYF.

The chain combines TRBV12-3 or TRBV12-4 with TRBJ1-2; 7 positions match TRBD1. The CDR3 is 13 amino acids. The trim removed 5 bases at V and 6 bases at J, leaving 6 bases unmatched. CDR3 protein: CASSVDREDGYTF. The CDR3 bases are TGTGCCAGCAGTGTTGACAGGGAGGATGGCTACACCTTC.

The chain is built from TRBV9 and TRBJ1-1, with TRBD1 identical over 7 bases. From germline, CDR1 is SGDLS and CDR2 YYNGEE. Germline trimming cut 3 bases from V and 11 bases from J; bases unmatched to any gene: 16. CDR3 length equals 15 residues. The CDR3 DNA sequence: TGTGCCAGCAGCGAGGGGGCACAGGCGATAAACAAGGCTTTCTTT. As protein: CASSEGAQAINKAFF.

This clone occurred once. The CDR3 sequence is CASTPAGGGPAGELFF. CDR3 DNA sequence: TGTGCCAGCACCCCCGCCGGCGGGGGGCCCGCCGGGGAGCTGTTTTTT. V usage is TRBV7-2 and J usage is TRBJ2-2, with 8 bases aligning to TRBD2. Looked up from germline, CDR1 is SGHTA and CDR2 is FQGNSA. V dropped 7 bases and J dropped 6; count of bases not matched to a gene: 13. This CDR3 comprises 16 residues.

The CDR3 bases are TGTGCCAGCAGTGAATTAGGGGGACCCCTCCACTTT. It encodes CASSELGGPLHF. The chain is built from TRBV25-1 and TRBJ1-6, with D perhaps TRBD1 (6 bases). V was trimmed by 1 base and J by 12 bases, leaving 7 bases between them. The CDR3 is 12 residues long. Germline CDR1 MGHDK, CDR2 SYGVNS.

The V call is TRBV7-8, the J call TRBJ2-3; TRBD1 might be the D (5 bases). V gave up 5 bases and J gave up 1 base, with 16 bases separating them. The CDR3 extends over 16 amino acids. Germline CDR1 and CDR2: SGHVS and FQNEAQ. The CDR3 nucleotides are TGTGCCAGCAGCGGGCCTAGGGGCGCGGGCACAGATACGCAGTATTTT. Its translation is CASSGPRGAGTDTQYF.

The gene calls are TRBV12-5 and TRBJ1-4, with 12 bases lining up with TRBD1. V was clipped by 4 bases and J by 3 bases; unmatched bases: 12. Per the germline V gene, CDR1 is LGHNT and CDR2 is FRNRAP. This CDR3 has 19 amino acids. CDR3 sequence reads: CASGWHGTGGLWANEKLFF. The CDR3 nucleotides read TGTGCTAGTGGTTGGCACGGGACAGGGGGCCTTTGGGCTAATGAAAAACTGTTTTTT.

The chain recombines TRBV27 with TRBJ1-3, with no clear D. Germline-derived CDR1 and CDR2 are MNHEY and SMNVEV (reference sequence). The length of the CDR3 is 14 residues. Trimming took off 2 bases at V and 7 bases at J, with 12 bases between the two ends. The CDR3 nucleotides read TGTGCCAGCAGTTTAAGGAGGGAGAGGAACACCATATATTTT. It translates to CASSLRRERNTIYF.

The V gene is TRBV5-1, the J gene TRBJ1-2; maybe TRBD1 (5 bases). Germline loops: CDR1 SGHRS, CDR2 YFSETQ. The CDR3 is 14 amino acids. Between the trimmed V and J ends, which lost 7 bases and 3 bases, there was a span of 16 bases. Here the CDR3 reads CASGPDSRDYGYTF. CDR3 coding DNA: TGCGCCAGCGGCCCCGACAGTAGGGACTATGGCTACACCTTC.

The genes are TRBV12-3 or TRBV12-4 and TRBJ1-5; D perhaps matches TRBD1 (5 bases). This CDR3 is 13 amino acids long. Trimming removed 5 bases at V and 5 bases at J, with 10 bases between. The CDR3: CASSGAGDQPQHF. The CDR3 DNA reads as TGTGCCAGCAGTGGGGCTGGGGATCAGCCCCAGCATTTT.

This clone was detected once. V is TRBV6-1 and J is TRBJ2-7; D is perhaps TRBD1 (6 bases). Trimming removed 0 bases from V and 3 bases from J, with 15 bases in between. The CDR3 is 16 residues long. CDR1 is MNHNS, CDR2 SASEGT, per germline. CDR3 in amino acids: CASSEAFRDRYYEQYF. The CDR3 region has the DNA TGTGCCAGCAGTGAAGCGTTTCGAGACAGGTACTACGAGCAGTACTTC.

The chain uses TRBV12-3 or TRBV12-4 and TRBJ1-1; D is unclear. Trimming shortened V by 4 bases and J by 0 bases, and 6 bases separated the two germline ends. The CDR3 has 13 amino acids. CDR3 amino acids: CASSYQVNTEAFF. The DNA of the CDR3 is TGTGCCAGCAGTTACCAGGTGAACACTGAAGCTTTCTTT.

This clone has just a few counts. The genes are TRBV24-1 and TRBJ2-6; 7 nucleotides align to TRBD2. V gave up 2 bases and J gave up 6 bases; unmatched junction bases: 3. The CDR3 sequence is 15 residues long. The germline V gene encodes CDR1 KGHDR and CDR2 SFDVKD. This CDR3 reads CATSDYRGEANVLTF. The CDR3, as DNA: TGTGCCACCAGTGATTACCGGGGGGAGGCCAACGTCCTGACTTTC.

The J gene is TRBJ2-2, the V gene TRBV10-3; 12 bases are shared with TRBD2. The germline CDR1 and CDR2 sequences are ENHRY and SYGVKD. The CDR3 consists of 16 residues. V shed 8 bases, J shed 6 bases, and the junction held 10 bases outside the gene matches. CDR3 region: CAILFELAGGPGELFF. As DNA, the CDR3 is TGTGCCATCCTATTTGAACTAGCGGGGGGTCCCGGGGAGCTGTTTTTT.

This chain links TRBV11-2 with TRBJ1-2; D is unresolved. This CDR3 spans 15 amino acids. Between the trimmed V and J ends, which lost 1 base and 3 bases, there was a span of 12 bases. The germline gives CDR1 SGHAT, CDR2 FQNNGV. The CDR3: CASSLGNGRDYGYTF. CDR3 DNA sequence: TGTGCCAGCAGCTTAGGTAACGGGAGGGACTATGGCTACACCTTC.

The chain has TRBV30 and TRBJ2-7, with 8 positions matching TRBD2. This CDR3 contains 14 residues. V was clipped by 4 bases and J by 2 bases; unmatched bases: 7. Germline CDR1 reads GTSNPN; CDR2 reads SVGIG (reference sequence). The CDR3 spells CAWTFGGGPYEQYF. CDR3 coding DNA: TGTGCCTGGACCTTCGGGGGGGGGCCCTACGAGCAGTACTTC.

In this sample, this clone turned up once. The V call is TRBV27, the J call TRBJ2-1; D gene ambiguous. CDR3 length: 15 amino acids. V was cut by 4 bases and J by 6 bases, with 16 bases left in between. Germline values: CDR1 MNHEY, CDR2 SMNVEV (reference sequence). CDR3 coding DNA: TGTGCCAGCAGTTCTCTGTTCTTGCTAGGCAATGAGCAGTTCTTC. This encodes CASSSLFLLGNEQFF.